Shown below are 32 T cell receptor beta chains from a single sample sequenced in a study of early T cells in non-severe SARS-CoV-2 infection. MiXCR, run by TCRdb on the 5' RACE reads, gives a single entry per CDR3 protein. The data contain 51,000 or so distinct CDR3 sequences, approximately 11% of them singletons. The source material was whole blood. The receptors were sampled from an adult who was a healthcare worker with PCR-confirmed SARS-CoV-2 infection or an uninfected control (not recorded which).

In this sample, this clonotype turned up many times. This CDR3 is CASRAPGASGANVLTF. DNA for the CDR3: TGTGCCAGCAGGGCCCCAGGGGCCTCTGGGGCCAACGTCCTGACTTTC. The chain uses TRBV12-3 or TRBV12-4 and TRBJ2-6; perhaps TRBD1 as D (6 bases). Trimming removed 6 bases from V and 0 bases from J, with 12 bases in between. CDR3 length: 16 amino acids.

This clonotype was recorded many times. V and J are TRBV21-1 and TRBJ2-1; the table names TRBD1, a call not compared with the DNA. TRBV21-1 is described as a pseudogene. CDR3 length: 18 residues. The CDR3 protein is CASSTQGAMKVGCNEQFF. In nucleotides, the CDR3 is TGTGCCAGCAGTACCCAGGGGGCAATGAAAGTTGGGTGCAATGAGCAGTTCTTC.

Note on this clonotype: Just one base apart from a much larger clone, this may be a read error. The rearrangement joins TRBV14 to TRBJ2-7; 12 nucleotides agree with TRBD1. Germline values: CDR1 SGHDN, CDR2 FVKESK. The length of the CDR3 is 16 residues. V was pared by 3 bases and J by 3 bases, with 6 bases of the junction left unmatched. DNA of the CDR3: TGTGCCAGCAGCCATTGGGGGACAGGGGGCGTCTACGAGCAGTACTTC. It specifies CASSHWGTGGVYEQYF.

The sample holds a few counts of this clonotype. The chain has TRBV6-6 and TRBJ2-1, with 7 bases aligning to TRBD2. The V and J ends lost 6 bases and 9 bases, in that order; junction bases with no gene match: 8. Germline loops: CDR1 MNHNY, CDR2 SVGAGI (reference sequence). The CDR3 consists of 13 residues. CDR3 in DNA: TGTGCCAGCAGAAATGGGGGGGGAGGTGAGCAGTTCTTC. The encoded protein is CASRNGGGGEQFF.

This clonotype has ten or more counts. The chain joins TRBV27 to TRBJ2-1; 7 bases match TRBD2. The germline V gene has CDR1 MNHEY and CDR2 SMNVEV (reference sequence). The CDR3 has 11 residues. The J segment lost 11 bases and the V segment lost 6 bases, leaving 4 bases of the junction unmatched. Here the CDR3 DNA reads TGTGCCAGCAGGGGAGGGTTTAAGCAGTTCTTC. It yields the protein CASRGGFKQFF.

This clonotype was picked up one time. The V gene is TRBV5-4, the J gene TRBJ2-7; the match to TRBD2 covers 12 bases. With 0 bases clipped from V and 4 bases from J, the junction kept 2 bases outside the gene matches. Germline CDR1 SGHNT, CDR2 YYREEE (reference sequence). The CDR3 extends over 15 amino acids. CDR3 nucleotides: TGTGCCAGCAGCTTGGCCGGGACTAGCGGGTACGAGCAGTACTTC. This encodes CASSLAGTSGYEQYF.

Ten or more counts support this clonotype. V and J are TRBV6-5 and TRBJ2-7; no clear D. This CDR3 comprises 16 residues. Germline CDR1 MNHEY, CDR2 SVGAGI. V dropped 2 bases and J dropped 2 bases, with 16 bases sitting between them. CDR3 coding DNA: TGTGCCAGCAGTTACCCCCCCGGGTCTGGAGCCTACGAGCAGTACTTC. Its translation is CASSYPPGSGAYEQYF.

This clonotype was seen repeatedly, ten times or more. The chain couples TRBV30 to TRBJ1-5, with a weak D call TRBD1 (6 bases). Germline CDR1 is GTSNPN and CDR2 is SVGIG (reference sequence). V lost 0 bases and J 6 bases, leaving 15 bases between the germline ends. The CDR3 contains 15 residues. Written as DNA, the CDR3 is TGTGCCTGGAGTGTACGTGGGGGGCAGGGTCAGCCCCAGCATTTT. Translation: CAWSVRGGQGQPQHF.

This clonotype was picked up many times. The chain links TRBV2 to TRBJ1-4; D remains ambiguous. Trimming stripped 10 bases from V and 7 bases from J, with 10 bases between. CDR1 and CDR2 from the germline V gene are SNHLY and FYNNEI. This CDR3 has 11 residues. CDR3 in amino acids: CATASGEKLFF. CDR3 nucleotides: TGTGCCACCGCAAGTGGTGAAAAACTGTTTTTT.

The sample holds many counts of this clonotype. The J gene is TRBJ2-3, the V gene TRBV11-2, with D maybe TRBD1 (5 bases). The CDR3 consists of 11 residues. CDR1 is SGHAT and CDR2 is FQNNGV in the germline V gene. The CDR3 DNA reads TGTGCGTCAGGTCGACAGTCAACGCAGTATTTT. It translates to CASGRQSTQYF.

The table lists this clonotype with many counts. This chain uses TRBV6-5 with TRBJ1-1, with 9 bases fitting TRBD1. Losses at the gene ends were 5 bases for V and 8 bases for J; bases not matched to a gene: 12. This CDR3 contains 15 residues. The V gene's germline CDR1 is MNHEY and CDR2 SVGAGI. The CDR3 DNA is TGTGCCAGCAGTCGAATAGGGGCTACAGGGGGCGAAGCTTTCTTT. Translated: CASSRIGATGGEAFF.

This clonotype has a handful of counts. The V and J genes are TRBV4-3 and TRBJ1-1; the D is unclear. This CDR3 spans 12 amino acids. Germline V lookup: CDR1 LGHNA, CDR2 YSLEER. Trimming cost V 3 bases and J 10 bases, with 12 bases left between them. CDR3 bases: TGCGCCAGCAGCCATACCCCGGGATCAGCTTTCTTT. This translates into CASSHTPGSAFF.

V usage is TRBV29-1 and J usage is TRBJ1-2; D is undetermined. V was clipped by 3 bases and J by 13 bases, with 15 bases between them. From germline, CDR1 is SQVTM and CDR2 ANQGSEA. CDR3 size: 11 residues. Here the CDR3 reads CSVEAGRAVTF. The CDR3 coding sequence is TGCAGCGTTGAGGCCGGGAGGGCGGTCACCTTC.

V usage is TRBV5-1 and J usage is TRBJ2-1; no definite D call. The CDR3 runs 12 residues. CDR1 is SGHRS and CDR2 is YFSETQ in the germline V gene. V lost 1 base and J 7 bases, leaving 6 bases between the germline ends. CDR3: CASSLLKNEQFF. CDR3 nucleotides: TGCGCCAGCAGCTTGTTGAAAAATGAGCAGTTCTTC.

This clonotype turned up a few times. The J gene is TRBJ2-3, the V gene TRBV20-1; 14 positions agree with TRBD2. Germline CDR1 DFQATT, CDR2 SNEGSKA (reference sequence). This CDR3 spans 15 amino acids. J gave up 3 bases and V 5 bases, and 4 bases lay outside the gene matches. In DNA, the CDR3 is TGCAGTGCTCCGACTAGCGGGGGGGCTACAGATACGCAGTATTTT. It is translated as CSAPTSGGATDTQYF.

Ten or more counts support this clonotype. This chain joins TRBV18 and TRBJ1-1; TRBD1 might be the D (5 bases). The CDR3 consists of 13 residues. Germline V gene lookup returns CDR1 KGHSH and CDR2 LQKENI. Trimming pared 2 bases from V and 7 bases from J, leaving 11 bases between. The CDR3 spells CASSPAGQGEAFF. The CDR3 DNA reads as TGTGCCAGCTCACCAGCGGGCCAGGGTGAAGCTTTCTTT.

This clonotype has more than one count but fewer than ten. The chain recombines TRBV11-2 with TRBJ2-2; D is unresolved. This CDR3 has 12 amino acids. V was pared by 5 bases and J by 4 bases, with 5 bases between. From germline, CDR1 is SGHAT and CDR2 FQNNGV. The chain's CDR3 is CASSGITGELFF. The CDR3 nucleotides are TGTGCCAGCAGCGGAATCACCGGGGAGCTGTTTTTT.

This clonotype was detected a few times. This chain connects TRBV5-1 to TRBJ2-5, with D perhaps matching TRBD1 (5 bases). Deletions cut 2 bases from V and 4 bases from J, with 9 bases between. CDR1 and CDR2 (germline): SGHRS, YFSETQ. The CDR3 length is 13 residues. CDR3 coding DNA: TGCGCCAGCAGCTTCTCCACAGGAGAGACCCAGTACTTC. Translation gives CASSFSTGETQYF.

Ten or more counts support this clonotype. The rearrangement links TRBV11-2 to TRBJ2-2; D gene unclear. Germline-derived CDR1 and CDR2 are SGHAT and FQNNGV. The ends were cut back, 0 bases at V and 7 bases at J, with 6 bases in the middle. This CDR3 has 13 amino acids. The CDR3 region has the DNA TGTGCCAGCAGCTTAGAATCAGGCGGGGAGCTGTTTTTT. Amino acids: CASSLESGGELFF.

The chain carries TRBV7-6 and TRBJ2-7; 9 bases match TRBD1. The CDR3 is made up of 16 amino acids. V lost 4 bases, J lost 0 bases, and 7 bases stayed unmatched. The germline gives CDR1 SGHVS, CDR2 FNYEAQ. The CDR3 bases are TGTGCCAGCAGCTCACGGACAGGGGAGAGCTCCTACGAGCAGTACTTC. Translation: CASSSRTGESSYEQYF. Full variable domain (rest looked up from reference TRBV7-6 and TRBJ2-7): GAGVSQSPRYKVTKRGQDVALRCDPISGHVSLYWYRQALGQGPEFLTYFNYEAQQDKSGLPNDRFSAERPEGSISTLTIQRTEQRDSAMYRCASSSRTGESSYEQYFGPGTRLTVT.

The rearrangement links TRBV5-1 to TRBJ2-3, with no clear D. This CDR3 is 16 amino acids long. Per germline, CDR1 SGHRS and CDR2 YFSETQ. V dropped 3 bases and J dropped 1 base, with 15 bases sitting between them. CDR3 nucleotides: TGCGCCAGCAGCTATACTGTGGGTAGGGGCACAGATACGCAGTATTTT. Amino acids: CASSYTVGRGTDTQYF.

This clonotype was counted at least ten times. The V call is TRBV11-1, the J call TRBJ2-7; 13 bases are shared with TRBD2. The CDR3 consists of 15 residues. V gave up 2 bases and J gave up 5 bases; unmatched junction bases: 3. Germline V lookup: CDR1 SGHAT, CDR2 FQDESV (reference sequence). The CDR3 sequence is CASSLRLAGGDEQYF. DNA for the CDR3: TGTGCCAGCAGCTTACGACTAGCGGGGGGTGACGAGCAGTACTTC.

By share of the sample, this clonotype is large. The chain recombines TRBV5-1 with TRBJ2-7; D is uncertain. The germline V gene has CDR1 SGHRS and CDR2 YFSETQ. The V gene lost 0 bases and the J gene lost 3 bases, with 10 bases spanning the gap. The CDR3 has 14 residues. The CDR3 here is CASSLGAGFYEQYF. DNA of the CDR3: TGCGCCAGCAGCTTGGGGGCAGGCTTCTACGAGCAGTACTTC.

V and J are TRBV20-1 and TRBJ2-2; 8 bases map to TRBD2. CDR1 DFQATT and CDR2 SNEGSKA come from the germline V gene (reference sequence). The trim removed 5 bases at V and 3 bases at J, leaving 11 bases unmatched. This CDR3 region has 16 residues. The CDR3 DNA follows: TGCAGTGCTCCTCAGGCGGGAGGAACAGACACCGGGGAGCTGTTTTTT. This codes for CSAPQAGGTDTGELFF.

The sample holds many counts of this clonotype. The J gene is TRBJ2-1, the V gene TRBV24-1; D possibly corresponds to TRBD2 (6 bases). The germline V gene has CDR1 KGHDR and CDR2 SFDVKD. Trimming cost V 4 bases and J 14 bases, with 29 bases left between them. This CDR3 spans 17 amino acids. The CDR3 coding sequence is TGTGCCACCAGTGACCCGAGAACCGGGGCTGTGACCGGCGGGGAGTTCTTC. It is translated as CATSDPRTGAVTGGEFF.

This clonotype was observed a handful of times. V and J are TRBV7-9 and TRBJ2-7; D unresolved. V gave up 3 bases and J gave up 4 bases, with 7 bases separating them. Germline V lookup: CDR1 SEHNR, CDR2 FQNEAQ (reference sequence). The CDR3 runs to 12 residues. DNA of the CDR3: TGTGCCAGCAGCTTTGACGGGTACGAGCAGTACTTC. Amino acid sequence: CASSFDGYEQYF.

This clonotype was seen many times. V usage is TRBV6-6 and J usage is TRBJ2-3; 9 bases map to TRBD2. Germline lookup yields CDR1 MNHNY and CDR2 SVGAGI (reference sequence). Trimming cost V 6 bases and J 2 bases; bases outside gene matches: 18. The CDR3 loop spans 19 amino acids. The CDR3 loop reads CASRTPIVIAGAITDTQYF. DNA for the CDR3: TGTGCCAGCAGAACCCCCATCGTTATAGCGGGGGCTATCACAGATACGCAGTATTTT.

This clonotype was counted between two and nine times. The chain carries TRBV5-1 and TRBJ2-2, with a possible D match to TRBD2 (6 bases). The CDR3 spans 14 residues. Trimming stripped 0 bases from V and 4 bases from J, with 7 bases between. Per germline, CDR1 SGHRS and CDR2 YFSETQ. The CDR3 loop reads CASSLAGGTGELFF. CDR3 sequence (DNA): TGCGCCAGCAGCTTGGCCGGGGGCACCGGGGAGCTGTTTTTT. Complete variable domain (other parts from reference TRBV5-1 and TRBJ2-2): KAGVTQTPRYLIKTRGQQVTLSCSPISGHRSVSWYQQTPGQGLQFLFEYFSETQRNKGNFPGRFSGRQFSNSRSEMNVSTLELGDSALYLCASSLAGGTGELFFGEGSRLTVL.

This clonotype was seen ten or more times. V and J are TRBV14 and TRBJ2-5; D perhaps matches TRBD1 (5 bases). This CDR3 is 13 amino acids long. CDR1 and CDR2 from the germline V gene are SGHDN and FVKESK. V lost 1 base to trimming and J lost 5 bases, with 8 bases between them. CDR3 loop: CASSQGGRETQYF. CDR3 sequence (DNA): TGTGCCAGCAGCCAAGGGGGCCGGGAGACCCAGTACTTC.

This clonotype was counted between two and nine times. The genes are TRBV20-1 and TRBJ2-3; 10 positions agree with TRBD1. The CDR3 runs to 15 residues. With 6 bases clipped from V and 3 bases from J, the junction kept 9 bases outside the gene matches. Germline assignment: CDR1 DFQATT and CDR2 SNEGSKA (reference sequence). CDR3 nucleotides: TGCAGTGCGACCGACAGGGGGCATTTGACAGATACGCAGTATTTT. Protein product: CSATDRGHLTDTQYF.

The chain has TRBV29-1 and TRBJ1-2; D is undetermined. Trimming pared 5 bases from V and 3 bases from J, leaving 10 bases between. This CDR3 comprises 12 residues. Germline-derived CDR1 and CDR2 are SQVTM and ANQGSEA. CDR3 in amino acids: CSVTRPDYGYTF. CDR3 in DNA: TGCAGCGTTACACGTCCCGACTATGGCTACACCTTC.

The chain is built from TRBV19 and TRBJ1-2, with a tentative D call TRBD1 (6 bases). The CDR3 sequence is 19 residues long. With 4 bases removed from V and 8 bases from J, the gap between germline ends came to 32 bases. In germline, CDR1 is LNHDA, CDR2 SQIVND (reference sequence). CDR3: CASSTGRGGQRLSMGGYTF. In DNA form, the CDR3 reads TGTGCCAGTAGTACGGGAAGAGGCGGACAGAGGCTCTCTATGGGCGGCTACACCTTC.